These 2 T cell receptor beta chains originate from one sample sequenced in a study of shared T cell receptors in the human thymus. The data were produced by immunoSEQ multiplex PCR, yet TCRdb's version contains in-frame clones alone and is incomplete. The table includes 650,000 to 950,000 clones, around 85% detected once. This same sample was also part of a study on human thymus T cells.

The sequenced sample was thymocytes. These TCRs come from a girl under three years old with a congenital heart defect.

The V gene is TRBV28, the J gene TRBJ2-5; a weak D match, TRBD2 (6 bases). The CDR3 runs to 16 residues. With 6 bases removed from V and 1 base from J, the gap between germline ends came to 18 bases. The germline CDR1 and CDR2 sequences are MDHEN and SYDVKM. The CDR3 DNA reads TGTGCCAGCAGCCTAAAGGGCGGGGTGCTCCAAGAGACCCAGTACTTC. It codes for CASSLKGGVLQETQYF.

This clone occurred a few times. The chain carries TRBV28 and TRBJ1-5, with 9 bases lining up with TRBD1. In germline, CDR1 is MDHEN, CDR2 SYDVKM. With 7 bases clipped from V and 0 bases from J, the junction kept 19 bases outside the gene matches. The CDR3 is made up of 20 amino acids. The CDR3 loop is CASTAFRGQGLGDSNQPQHF. The CDR3 bases are TGTGCCAGCACCGCCTTTCGGGGACAGGGCCTGGGAGATAGCAATCAGCCCCAGCATTTT.